This T cell receptor beta chain was sequenced for a study of OX40 agonist ivuxolimab in advanced cancers. Study-level information: Three patients got partial responses; one had hepatocellular carcinoma and two had cutaneous melanoma.

V was pared by 0 bases and J by 7 bases, with 10 bases of the junction left unmatched. Germline-derived CDR1 and CDR2 are SGDLS and YYNGEE. This CDR3 is 17 amino acids long. Study-wide points: Some patients without response likewise showed low normalized clonal expansion. Expansion of clones was among the lowest in partial responders at 0.1-3.0 mg/kg.

This table comes from immunoSEQ multiplex PCR, and its TCRdb copy is limited to in-frame clones, with some not included. The data contain about 45,000 clones, roughly 82% of them singletons. As for this clone: Its antigen is unknown.

The receptor was derived from an adult with an advanced solid tumor such as melanoma, head and neck, liver or kidney cancer. Sequencing used CD4+ or CD8+ T cells sorted from blood, obtained in a trial of the OX40 agonist ivuxolimab. V is TRBV9 and J is TRBJ2-2; the match to TRBD2 covers 9 bases. CDR3 amino acids: CASSVVAIAGEIGELFF. The CDR3 region has the DNA TGTGCCAGCAGCGTAGTGGCAATAGCGGGAGAAATCGGGGAGCTGTTTTTT.